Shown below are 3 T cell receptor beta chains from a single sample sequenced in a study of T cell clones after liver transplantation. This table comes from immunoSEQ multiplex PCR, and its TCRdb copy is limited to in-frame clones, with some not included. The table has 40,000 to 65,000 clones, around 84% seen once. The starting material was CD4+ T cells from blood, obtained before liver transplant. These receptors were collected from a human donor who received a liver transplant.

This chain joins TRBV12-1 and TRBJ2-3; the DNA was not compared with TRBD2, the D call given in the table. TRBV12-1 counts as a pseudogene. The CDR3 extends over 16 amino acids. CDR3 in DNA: TGTGCCAGCAGCCGACTAGCGGGGGGGCATGGAGATACGCAGTATTTT. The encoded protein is CASSRLAGGHGDTQYF.

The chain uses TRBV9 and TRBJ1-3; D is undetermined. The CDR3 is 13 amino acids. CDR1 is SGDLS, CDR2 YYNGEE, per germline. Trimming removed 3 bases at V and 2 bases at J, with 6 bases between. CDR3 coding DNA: TGTGCCAGCAGCGGGGCGACTGGAAACACCATATATTTT. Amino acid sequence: CASSGATGNTIYF.

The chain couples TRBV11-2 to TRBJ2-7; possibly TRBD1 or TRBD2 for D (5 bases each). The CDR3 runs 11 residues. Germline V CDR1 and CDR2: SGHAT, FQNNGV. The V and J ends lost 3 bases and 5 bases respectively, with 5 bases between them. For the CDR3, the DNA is TGTGCCAGCAGCTTGGGGGACGAGCAGTACTTC. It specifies CASSLGDEQYF.